These 9 T cell receptor beta chains were sequenced from one sample in a study of immune evolution from preneoplasia to lung adenocarcinoma. Generated by immunoSEQ multiplex PCR, the TCRdb table keeps only in-frame clones and is missing some. The sample has nearly 2,500 clones, roughly four fifths seen once. The sequenced sample was FFPE adjacent normal lung tissue. The receptors derive from a person aged 65-85 years with lung adenocarcinoma.

The chain uses TRBV13 and TRBJ1-2; weak D call: TRBD1 (6 bases). Trimming cost V 5 bases and J 7 bases, with 11 bases left between them. This CDR3 spans 12 amino acids. Germline CDR1 reads PRHDT; CDR2 reads FYEKMQ (reference sequence). CDR3 sequence: CASSPQQGGYTF. Written as DNA, the CDR3 is TGTGCCAGCAGCCCCCAACAGGGTGGCTACACCTTC.

The V call is TRBV5-1, the J call TRBJ1-1; a possible D gene is TRBD1 (6 bases). Trimming left V 6 bases short and J 5 bases short, with 20 bases between. The CDR3 consists of 15 residues. The germline V gene has CDR1 SGHRS and CDR2 YFSETQ. DNA of the CDR3: TGCGCCAGCACGCGGGGAGGGGGGGATGGGACTGAAGCTTTCTTT. This translates into CASTRGGGDGTEAFF.

The chain employs TRBV5-4 and TRBJ2-2; the match to TRBD2 covers 7 bases. This CDR3 is 15 amino acids long. Looked up from germline, CDR1 is SGHNT and CDR2 is YYREEE (reference sequence). V was clipped by 4 bases and J by 3 bases; unmatched bases: 6. For the CDR3, the DNA is TGTGCCAGCAGCCTCAGCGGGACCTACACCGGGGAGCTGTTTTTT. Encoded protein: CASSLSGTYTGELFF.

This chain connects TRBV27 to TRBJ2-7; 9 bases agree with TRBD2. J gave up 11 bases and V 9 bases, and 14 bases lay outside the gene matches. The germline gives CDR1 MNHEY, CDR2 SMNVEV (reference sequence). This CDR3 is 13 amino acids long. CDR3 sequence: CASTDLAGPVKYF. The CDR3 DNA is TGTGCCAGTACTGATCTAGCGGGACCTGTGAAGTACTTC.

Notes on this clone: At one end, the junction sequence differs from germline, possibly due to a read error. This sequence joins TRBV6-5 and TRBJ1-6, with D hard to call. There are 14 residues in the CDR3. CDR1 MNHEY and CDR2 SVGAGI come from the germline V gene. Written as DNA, the CDR3 is TGTGCCAGCAGTTCCCCGGGAGATAATCCACCCCTCCACTTT. This sequence encodes CASSSPGDNPPLHF.

This chain links TRBV25-1 with TRBJ1-2; maybe TRBD1 (6 bases). V lost 8 bases to trimming and J lost 2 bases, with 15 bases between them. The CDR3 consists of 14 residues. Germline V gives CDR1 MGHDK, CDR2 SYGVNS. The CDR3 nucleotides are TGTGCCAGCTCTCCCCGGGGGCAGAACTATGGCTACACCTTC. This translates into CASSPRGQNYGYTF.

This clone was picked up a small number of times. This chain uses TRBV6-1 with TRBJ1-2; unclear D gene. The CDR3 covers 15 residues. V lost 1 base to trimming and J lost 0 bases, with 9 bases between them. Per germline, CDR1 MNHNS and CDR2 SASEGT. The CDR3 DNA is TGTGCCAGCAGTGAAGACCGGCCAGCTAACTATGGCTACACCTTC. Its translation is CASSEDRPANYGYTF.

This sequence joins TRBV28 and TRBJ2-5; 7 nucleotides line up with TRBD1. The germline gives CDR1 MDHEN, CDR2 SYDVKM. The CDR3 has 14 amino acids. V shed 6 bases and J 4 bases; nucleotides not matched to a gene: 8. The CDR3 is CASRKLGQVETQYF. CDR3 bases: TGTGCCAGCAGGAAACTTGGACAGGTAGAGACCCAGTACTTC. Variable domain in full (rest from reference TRBV28 and TRBJ2-5): DVKVTQSSRYLVKRTGEKVFLECVQDMDHENMFWYRQDPGLGLRLIYFSYDVKMKEKGDIPEGYSVSREKKERFSLILESASTNQTSMYLCASRKLGQVETQYFGPGTRLLVL.

The chain employs TRBV7-8 and TRBJ2-2; 9 bases line up with TRBD1. After removal of 4 bases from V and 7 bases from J, the junction contained 10 bases not matched to a gene. The CDR3 extends over 16 amino acids. Germline CDR1 SGHVS, CDR2 FQNEAQ. The chain's CDR3 is CASSSGTGQKIGELFF. In nucleotides, the CDR3 is TGTGCCAGCAGCTCCGGGACAGGGCAGAAAATCGGGGAGCTGTTTTTT.